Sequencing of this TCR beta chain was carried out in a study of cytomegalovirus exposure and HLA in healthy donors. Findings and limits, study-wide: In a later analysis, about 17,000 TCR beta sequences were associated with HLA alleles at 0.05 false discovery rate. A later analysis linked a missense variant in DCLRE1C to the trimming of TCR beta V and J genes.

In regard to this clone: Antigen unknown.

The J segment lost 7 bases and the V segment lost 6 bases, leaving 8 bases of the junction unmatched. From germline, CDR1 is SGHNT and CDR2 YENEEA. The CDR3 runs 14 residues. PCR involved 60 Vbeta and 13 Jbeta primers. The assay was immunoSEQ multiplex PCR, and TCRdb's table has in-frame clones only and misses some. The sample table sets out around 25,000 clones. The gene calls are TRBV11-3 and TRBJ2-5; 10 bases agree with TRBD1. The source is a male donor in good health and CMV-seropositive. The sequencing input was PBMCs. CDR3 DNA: TGTGCCAGCAGTACGGGCGGGGACAGGGGGACCCAGTACTTC. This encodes CASSTGGDRGTQYF.